Listed below are T cell receptor beta chains from one sample, sequenced in a study of CD8+CD57+ T cells in acquired aplastic anemia. TCRdb independently ran MiXCR on the reads; one entry per CDR3 protein. Of some 70,000 distinct CDR3 sequences listed, roughly half are singletons. Sequencing was performed on sorted CD4+, CD8+, or CD8+CD57+ T cells (not recorded which) from PBMCs. These receptors came from a human donor in good health, serving as a control. The CDR3 runs from the conserved cysteine through the conserved F or W. The size entry is marked missing in some rows and otherwise reads once, few, many or a size class.

cdr3_aa clone_size j_call v_call
CASSQDVRSQETQYF . TRBJ2-5 TRBV4-1
CAISEMSGGVHEQYF . TRBJ2-7 TRBV10-3
CASSLEGYTNTGELFF . TRBJ2-2 TRBV11-2
CASSPDVLGNTEAFF many TRBJ1-1 TRBV4-1
CATSGTVYGYTF . TRBJ1-2 TRBV24-1
CASSYSRTGLNEQYF . TRBJ2-7 TRBV25-1
CATSREQGTYEQYF . TRBJ2-7 TRBV15
CASSLVVIGGTTGEKLFF many TRBJ1-4 TRBV7-2
CASEGRNSPLHF . TRBJ1-6 TRBV5-4
CAISESGSGAASTDTQYF . TRBJ2-3 TRBV10-3
CASSEGGVYYEQYF many TRBJ2-7 TRBV6-1
CSVGTGNTEAFF medium-sized TRBJ1-1 TRBV29-1
CASSPGPGVPYEQYF many TRBJ2-7 TRBV27
CATSSQVGYEQYF . TRBJ2-7 TRBV15
CASSQVAGDPYNEQFF many TRBJ2-1 TRBV4-1
CASSLLRDGYTF . TRBJ1-2 TRBV5-1
CASSQDRSYSPLHF . TRBJ1-6 TRBV4-1
CASSLHKGTRHEQHF . TRBJ2-7 TRBV11-1
CASIGTSGYSNTGELFF many TRBJ2-2 TRBV2
CASKTGYSNQPQHF many TRBJ1-5 TRBV2
CATDQDRGLSEQFF . TRBJ2-1 TRBV19
CASSQAQDTAYGYTF . TRBJ1-2 TRBV4-1
CASSQGAGSPLHF few TRBJ1-6 TRBV7-8
CASSVARKGQGHGYTF . TRBJ1-2 TRBV9
CSVEGAGDTINEQFF . TRBJ2-1 TRBV29-1
CASSLEGTNGYTF . TRBJ1-2 TRBV7-2
CASSDVGGGSQPQHF once TRBJ1-5 TRBV2
CASSGQGNDEQYF many TRBJ2-7 TRBV4-1
CASSLMVGLAEAFF many TRBJ1-1 TRBV12-3/TRBV12-4